This TCR beta chain was captured in a study of T cell responses to AZD1222 COVID-19 vaccine. This CDR3 is built from 15 residues. V was cut by 7 bases and J by 0 bases, with 13 bases left in between. In germline, CDR1 is ENHRY, CDR2 SYGVKD. Generated by immunoSEQ multiplex PCR, the TCRdb table keeps only in-frame clones and is missing some. The sample lists 200,000 to 250,000 clones; approximately 94% were seen once. Study-level findings and limits: A mostly white British donor set with more females was recruited, and clonal diversity was possibly underestimated. Spike-spanning, vaccine-associated CD4 TCRs were dominant at 160-218 and 743-854. An increase in Spike-specific TCR breadth and depth was observed after two AZD1222 doses.

On this clone: Its specificity is unknown.

The V call is TRBV10-3, the J call TRBJ2-1; TRBD1 might be the D (5 bases). The input for sequencing was peripheral blood, taken 28 days after the second dose of the MenACWY control vaccine. The TCR comes from an adult who received the MenACWY meningococcal vaccine as a control. Here the CDR3 DNA reads TGTGCCATCACCCAGGGCCCCAGCTCCTACAATGAGCAGTTCTTC. Amino acid sequence: CAITQGPSSYNEQFF.